This T cell receptor beta chain was identified in a study of T cell responses to AZD1222 COVID-19 vaccine. The CDR3 covers 18 residues. Sequencing was performed with immunoSEQ multiplex PCR; in TCRdb, only in-frame clones are kept and a portion is missing. The sample consists of 100,000 to 150,000 clones, around 92% of them appearing once. This clonotype was obtained from an adult who received the AZD1222 COVID-19 vaccine. The chain couples TRBV12-2 to TRBJ2-5; the D call of TRBD2 is as the table states it, not checked on the DNA. TRBV12-2 is assigned pseudogene status. Source: peripheral blood, taken 28 days after the second AZD1222 dose. The CDR3 sequence: CASRLARYGGGAGETQYF. In nucleotides, the CDR3 is TGTGCAAGTCGCTTAGCCCGTTATGGGGGAGGGGCCGGGGAGACCCAGTACTTC.